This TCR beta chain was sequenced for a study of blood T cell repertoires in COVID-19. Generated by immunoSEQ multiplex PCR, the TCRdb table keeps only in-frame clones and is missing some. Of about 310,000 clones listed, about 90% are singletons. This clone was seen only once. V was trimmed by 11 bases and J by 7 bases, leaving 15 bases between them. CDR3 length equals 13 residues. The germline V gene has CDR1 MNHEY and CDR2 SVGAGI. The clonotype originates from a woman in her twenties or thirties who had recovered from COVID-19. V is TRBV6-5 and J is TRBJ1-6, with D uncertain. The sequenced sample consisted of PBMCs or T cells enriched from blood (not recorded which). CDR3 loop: CAARRGLNSPLHF. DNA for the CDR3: TGTGCCGCCCGGAGAGGGCTAAATTCACCCCTCCACTTT.